This T cell receptor beta chain was documented in a study of T-cell memory formation after mild COVID-19 (TCRdb year 2021). Regarding the study in general: TCR sequence clusters from the two donors were found to be largely donor specific. In two donors, T-cell clones that expanded and contracted after mild COVID-19 were followed by sequencing TCRalpha and TCRbeta repertoires longitudinally. Two young, previously healthy adult volunteers made up the cohort, one male and one female. General findings and caveats noted by the study authors: Clones contracting from day 15 to 85 had balanced CD4/CD8 phenotypes, while a second wave expanding from day 15 to 37 was biased towards CD4+. Contracting CD4+ clones were found mainly in CM and EM memory subsets, while CD8+ clones were enriched in EMRA. The second-wave clones that peaked on day 37 were not confirmed to be SARS-CoV-2 specific. Some responding clones were detected in pre-infection memory, which suggested that pre-existing cross-reactive memory T cells had joined the SARS-CoV-2 response. Only a couple of mild cases were covered in the study, and larger cohorts including severe cases with pre-infection samples were considered necessary.

V loses 6 bases of germline sequence and J loses 7 bases, and the interval between the two ends is 10 bases. From the cysteine through the phenylalanine, the CDR3 covers 13 amino acids. The entry retains the CDR3 DNA only, 39 bases that are in frame from base 1. CDR1 and CDR2, looked up from the germline V gene, are MNHEY and SVGEGT. For sequencing, an Illumina NovaSeq 6000 was employed. TCRalpha and TCRbeta cDNA libraries were built by 5'RACE with constant-segment primers, adding sample barcodes and unique molecular identifiers. RNA was extracted from every sample with Trizol reagent. Amplification of the libraries took two PCR steps, and the second step added a second sample barcode plus Illumina TruSeq adapters. Sequencing of the libraries was done on an Illumina NovaSeq, producing 2 x 150 bp paired-end reads. The original pipeline was this. Reads were demultiplexed and collapsed into UMI-guided consensus sequences with migec v1.2.7. Using mixcr v2.1.11, the UMI consensuses were aligned to TRA and TRB V and J templates and assembled into clonotypes. A clonotype was counted as expanded or contracted only when both edgeR and NoisET called the clonotype significant, with the noise models trained on biological replicates. For edgeR calls, the thresholds were a false discovery rate-adjusted p below 0.01 and a log2 fold-change of 1. As an exploratory analysis of dynamics, max-normalized trajectories of the 1000 most abundant clonotypes were examined with PCA combined with hierarchical clustering. Each responding clone was given a CD4 or CD8 phenotype based on the CD4+ and CD8+ repertoires, which had been sequenced separately. Using fastp trimming at Q25 and MiXCR clonotype assembly, TCRdb reanalyzed the public sequencing data and kept in-frame beta chains. CDR3 protein sequences are deduplicated, and each keeps its most common genes and DNA. For this entry, the V and J calls and clone size follow TCRdb and not the study's own pipeline. The sample records about 250,000 distinct CDR3 sequences, about 16% of which are singletons. Of the sample, 3.5% is held by the ten largest clones.

Ficoll-Paque density gradient centrifugation was used to isolate PBMCs. This clonotype was picked up a small number of times. It lacks a known antigen. The record has no base qualities; no much larger clone is one base away. Specimen: PBMCs or a T cell subset sorted from them (not recorded which). Recombination linked TRBV6-2 or TRBV6-3 to TRBJ1-6; no D gene can be assigned with confidence. The origin of this receptor is a man aged 18 to 29 who had mild COVID-19 (a few samples of this study predate the infection). The sample titles of this study are shuffled in the database, so cell type and time point are left out; the donor was told from shared clones. CDR3 loop: CASRYDGNSPLHF. The sequenced DNA: TGTGCCAGCAGATACGATGGGAATTCACCCCTCCACTTT.